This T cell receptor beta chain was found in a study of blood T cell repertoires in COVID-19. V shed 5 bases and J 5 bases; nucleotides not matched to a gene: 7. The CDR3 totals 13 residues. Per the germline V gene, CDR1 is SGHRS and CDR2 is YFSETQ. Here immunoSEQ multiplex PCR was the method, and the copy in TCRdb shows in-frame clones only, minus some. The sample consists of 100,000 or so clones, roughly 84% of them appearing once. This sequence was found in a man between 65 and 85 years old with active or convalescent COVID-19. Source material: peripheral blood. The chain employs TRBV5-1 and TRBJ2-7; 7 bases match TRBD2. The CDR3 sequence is CASRLEAGDEQYF. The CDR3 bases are TGCGCCAGCAGATTAGAGGCGGGGGACGAGCAGTACTTC.